This T cell receptor (beta chain) originates from a study of cytomegalovirus exposure and HLA in healthy donors. PCR was performed using 60 Vbeta and 13 Jbeta primers. The table came from immunoSEQ multiplex PCR; TCRdb's copy has only in-frame clones and leaves some out. Here the sample spans about 200,000 clones, 82% being singletons. About this clone itself: Its antigen is undetermined.

Whole-study findings and limits: Per a later analysis, HLA-associated TCR beta chains showed more clonal expansion than other, equally common TCR beta chains.

The specimen sequenced was PBMCs. The TCR was taken from a boy under 10 years old in good health and CMV-seronegative.

The CDR3 sequence: CASSQRGGQPQHF. For the CDR3, the DNA is TGTGCCAGCAGCCAACGGGGTGGACAGCCCCAGCATTTT. The chain is built from TRBV6-6 and TRBJ1-5, with D uncertain. Trimming removed 6 bases from V and 7 bases from J, with 13 bases in between. The CDR3 consists of 13 residues. Germline-derived CDR1 and CDR2 are MNHNY and SVGAGI (reference sequence).